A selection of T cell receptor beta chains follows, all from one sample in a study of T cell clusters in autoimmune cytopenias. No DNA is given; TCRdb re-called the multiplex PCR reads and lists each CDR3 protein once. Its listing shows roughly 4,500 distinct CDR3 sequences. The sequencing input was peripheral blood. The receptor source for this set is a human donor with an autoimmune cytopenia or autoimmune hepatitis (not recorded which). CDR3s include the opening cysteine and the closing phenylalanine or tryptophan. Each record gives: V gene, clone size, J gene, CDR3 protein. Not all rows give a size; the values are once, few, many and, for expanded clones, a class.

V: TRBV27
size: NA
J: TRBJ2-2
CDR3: CASSLSGLADTGELFF

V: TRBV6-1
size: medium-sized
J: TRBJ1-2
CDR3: CASSASGPGYTF

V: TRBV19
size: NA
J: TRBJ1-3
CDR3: CASSIGFNSGNTIYF

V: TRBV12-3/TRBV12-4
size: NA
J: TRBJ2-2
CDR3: CASGLAGYTGELFF

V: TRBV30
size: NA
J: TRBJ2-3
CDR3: CAFSITYRQGSTDTQYF

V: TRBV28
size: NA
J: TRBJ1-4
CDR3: CASSPLGARNELFF

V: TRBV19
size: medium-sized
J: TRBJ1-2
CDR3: CASSVNRGLYGYTF

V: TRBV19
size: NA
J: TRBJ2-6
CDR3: CASSIQSSGANVLTF

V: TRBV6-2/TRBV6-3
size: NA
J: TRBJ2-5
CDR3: CASSPPDRGVETQYF

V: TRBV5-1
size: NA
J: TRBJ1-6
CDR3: CASQREDLRGSPLHF

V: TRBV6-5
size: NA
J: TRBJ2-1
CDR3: CASSRTGLYNEQFF

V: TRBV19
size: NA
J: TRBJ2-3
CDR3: CASTKGLSTDTQYF

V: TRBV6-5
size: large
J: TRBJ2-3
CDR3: CASSYRGASGTDTQYF

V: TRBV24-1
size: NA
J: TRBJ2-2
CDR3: CATSDFRTSGRLTGELFF

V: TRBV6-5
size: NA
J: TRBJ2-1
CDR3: CASSRTDREVKFF

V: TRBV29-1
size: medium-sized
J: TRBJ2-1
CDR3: CSVFLLAGPGNEQFF

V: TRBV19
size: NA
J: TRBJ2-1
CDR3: CASSIGTAAYNEQFF

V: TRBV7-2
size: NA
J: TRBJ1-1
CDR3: CASSRGGGWTEAFF

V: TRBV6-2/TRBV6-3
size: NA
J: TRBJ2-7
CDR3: CASSYLYEQYF

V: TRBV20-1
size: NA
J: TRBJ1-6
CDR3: CSARADRTSPLHF

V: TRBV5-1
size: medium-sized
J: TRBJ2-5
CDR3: CASSFREGRGDTETQYF

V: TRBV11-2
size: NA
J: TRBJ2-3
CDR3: CASSLVVSSTDTQYF

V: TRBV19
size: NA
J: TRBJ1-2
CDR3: CASSSPLTGTGGPGYTF

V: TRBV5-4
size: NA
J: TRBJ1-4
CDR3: CASSPRTGPNEKLFF

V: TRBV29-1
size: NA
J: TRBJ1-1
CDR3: CSVEDWGLNTEAFF

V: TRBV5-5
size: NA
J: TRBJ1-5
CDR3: CASTQRPTRDQPQHF

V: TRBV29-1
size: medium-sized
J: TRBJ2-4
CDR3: CSVRDRVAKNIQYF

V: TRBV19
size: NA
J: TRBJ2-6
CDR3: CASSSGDRSSSGANVLTF

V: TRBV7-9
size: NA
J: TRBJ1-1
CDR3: CASSLDENTEAFF

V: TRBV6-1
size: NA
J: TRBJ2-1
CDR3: CASRYLLAGVSYNEQFF

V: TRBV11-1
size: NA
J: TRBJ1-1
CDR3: CASSPSPEAFF

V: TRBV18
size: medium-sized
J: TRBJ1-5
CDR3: CASSPVRGRSSNQPQHF

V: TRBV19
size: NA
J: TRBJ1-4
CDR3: CASSSQPNEKLFF

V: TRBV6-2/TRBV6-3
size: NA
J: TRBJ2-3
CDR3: CASSPSVRLADTQYF

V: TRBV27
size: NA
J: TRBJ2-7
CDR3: CASFSSSYEQYF

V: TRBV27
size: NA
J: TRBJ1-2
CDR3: CASSLSGDSGGYTF

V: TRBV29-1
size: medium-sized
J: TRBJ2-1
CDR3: CSVAGTASSYNEQFF

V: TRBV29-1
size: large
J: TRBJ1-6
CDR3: CSVADRNNSPLHF

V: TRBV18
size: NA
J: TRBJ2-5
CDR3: CASSPPTHGYQETQYF

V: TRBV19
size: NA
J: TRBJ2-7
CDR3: CASSTRSSRGYEQYF

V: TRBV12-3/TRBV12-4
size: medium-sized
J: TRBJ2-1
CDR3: CASSSDRGEYNEQFF

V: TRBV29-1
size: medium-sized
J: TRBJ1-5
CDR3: CSVAPGQGPGQPQHF

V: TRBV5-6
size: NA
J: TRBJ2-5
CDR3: CASTDSAAGGETQYF

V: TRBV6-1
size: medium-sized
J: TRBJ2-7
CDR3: CASSGWSGRAIYEQYF

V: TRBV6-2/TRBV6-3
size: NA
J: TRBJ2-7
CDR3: CASSLSSHEQYF

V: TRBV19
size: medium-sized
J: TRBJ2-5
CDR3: CASSINGETQYF

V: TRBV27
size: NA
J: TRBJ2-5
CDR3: CASSYRGKETQYF

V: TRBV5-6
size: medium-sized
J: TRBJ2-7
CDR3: CASSHREGSYEQYF